This is a list of T cell receptor beta chains from one sample in a study of control samples from healthy donors and cancer patients. Clones were sequenced by immunoSEQ multiplex PCR, and TCRdb holds only the in-frame ones, with some missing. This table holds tens of thousands of clones, roughly 91% found once. The sequencing sample was made of blood. These receptors came from a woman aged 60-75 years in good health. Each CDR3 is given without its conserved first and last residue. Fields, in order: CDR3 length, D gene, V gene, CDR3 protein. The D gene is left open where the match is weak.

12,-,TRBV5-8,ASSQTGWDYGYT
16,-,TRBV6-2/TRBV6-3,ASSYGSQWAYYTGELF
12,-,TRBV27,ASTPVFRGYGYT
14,-,TRBV7-9,ASSLGGAPAENTIY
12,TRBD1,TRBV7-9,ASSDRGTGEGYT
11,TRBD2,TRBV18,ASSPGLENEQF
13,-,TRBV19,ASSMGAVSGNTIY
9,-,TRBV3-1/TRBV3-2,ASSQGTEAF
13,-,TRBV5-1,ASSLIEPPRYEQY
13,-,TRBV4-1,ASSQGFNSYNEQF
10,TRBD2,TRBV19,ASRGLAREQY
15,TRBD2,TRBV6-2/TRBV6-3,ASSPAGAETFYNEQF
15,-,TRBV6-2/TRBV6-3,ASSPSGATGHNSPLH
11,-,TRBV5-1,ASAGTANTEAF
12,TRBD1,TRBV5-4,ASSLGGLGEKLF
11,-,TRBV7-2,ASSLAYGREQY
13,-,TRBV6-5,ASSSHHRSYNEQF
10,-,TRBV24-1,ATLDPEQPQH
12,TRBD1,TRBV5-5,ASSSGTGKETQY
12,-,TRBV7-9,ASSLGSENYGYT
13,-,TRBV4-3,ASSQEITTYNEQF
13,-,TRBV11-3,ASSLDAGGFGEAF
15,-,TRBV11-2,ASSSSRGRQGSYEQY
15,-,TRBV4-3,ASSQDIDRPSNQPQH
16,TRBD1,TRBV6-1,ASSDGDRGPSMNTEAF
12,-,TRBV20-1,SASSATTSYGQY
20,TRBD1,TRBV24-1,ATSDLPRGAGGPFLNTGELF
14,-,TRBV6-1,ASSELVLKKGGGYT
16,TRBD2,TRBV5-1,ASSSYPGSGGASDTQY
12,TRBD1,TRBV18,ASSPQQGPYGYT
13,-,TRBV6-5,ASSYSAGFGEKLF
11,TRBD1,TRBV10-3,AIQGARGDGYT
14,TRBD2,TRBV7-9,ASSLVTSGRTDTQY
13,TRBD1,TRBV18,ASSYDRGLGNTIY
16,TRBD1,TRBV18,ASSPSLAAGQGWTEAF
12,-,TRBV28,ASSTTGTPHEDF
13,TRBD1,TRBV12-5,ASGAGQGAGETQY
11,-,TRBV20-1,SASFGYNSPLH
12,-,TRBV7-2,ASSLNRQGDEQF
11,-,TRBV11-3,ASSPPNTGELF
11,-,TRBV19,ASEPIYGTEAF
13,TRBD2,TRBV7-2,ASSLRTGGAGELF
11,-,TRBV29-1,SVARDTNYGYT
13,TRBD2,TRBV28,ASSLAGRATYEQY
13,TRBD1,TRBV12-5,ASGLRRQGADTQY
11,-,TRBV3-1/TRBV3-2,ASGQTVNTEAF
12,-,TRBV23-1,ASSQRSRRYGYT
13,-,TRBV4-2,ASSQDGLSTGELF
13,-,TRBV7-2,ASSLAQGWGTEAF
17,TRBD1,TRBV5-1,ASSLSPFTGTGSHYGYT
13,-,TRBV6-2/TRBV6-3,ASSLRSGGNQPQH
13,-,TRBV4-1,ASSQGPLAKNIQY
11,-,TRBV11-3,ASSLQENYGYT
12,-,TRBV12-5,ASGLLTRTDTQY
11,TRBD1,TRBV18,ASSPGQGAEQY